One sample yielded the 30 T cell receptor beta chains listed below, sequenced in a study of OX40 agonist ivuxolimab in advanced cancers. Produced via immunoSEQ multiplex PCR; TCRdb's table is partial and in-frame only. In the table there are about 77,000 clones, around 92% of which are singletons. The specimen was CD4+ or CD8+ T cells sorted from blood, collected in a trial of the OX40 agonist ivuxolimab. Receptor source: an adult with an advanced solid tumor such as melanoma, head and neck, liver or kidney cancer.

The chain employs TRBV7-9 and TRBJ2-2; D not certain. Germline lookup yields CDR1 SEHNR and CDR2 FQNEAQ (reference sequence). V lost 3 bases and J lost 1, with 3 bases in between. This CDR3 contains 13 residues. CDR3 sequence: CASSFKNTGELFF. The DNA of the CDR3 is TGTGCCAGCAGCTTCAAGAACACCGGGGAGCTGTTTTTT.

This CDR3 is CASSLRRGDQPQHF. The DNA for the CDR3 is TGTGCCAGCAGCCTAAGACGAGGGGATCAGCCCCAGCATTTT. This sequence joins TRBV7-2 and TRBJ1-5; D may be TRBD1 (5 bases). The V end lost 5 bases, the J end lost 5 bases, and 13 bases lay between the germline ends. CDR3 size: 14 residues. Germline loops: CDR1 SGHTA, CDR2 FQGNSA.

This chain connects TRBV4-1 to TRBJ1-2; the match to TRBD1 covers 8 bases. The CDR3 runs to 15 residues. Germline V CDR1 and CDR2: MGHRA, YSYEKL. J gave up 8 bases and V 0 bases, and 8 bases lay outside the gene matches. The CDR3 DNA reads as TGCGCCAGCAGCCAAGATGCAGGGGGCGCTTTAGGCTACACCTTC. It translates to CASSQDAGGALGYTF.

The chain recombines TRBV19 with TRBJ1-5, with 7 bases identical to TRBD1. The CDR3 sequence is 16 residues long. V was clipped by 4 bases and J by 8 bases; unmatched bases: 14. The germline V gene encodes CDR1 LNHDA and CDR2 SQIVND (reference sequence). The CDR3 reads CASSTRQGGNEKPQHF. CDR3 nucleotide sequence: TGTGCCAGTAGTACCCGACAGGGTGGGAATGAAAAGCCCCAGCATTTT. The full variable domain, rest sourced from reference TRBV19 and TRBJ1-5, is DGGITQSPKYLFRKEGQNVTLSCEQNLNHDAMYWYRQDPGQGLRLIYYSQIVNDFQKGDIAEGYSVSREKKESFPLTVTSAQKNPTAFYLCASSTRQGGNEKPQHFGDGTRLSIL.

The chain joins TRBV6-5 to TRBJ1-2, with no clear D. V lost 6 bases, J lost 0 bases, and 5 bases lay in between. The CDR3 is 12 amino acids. Germline V gene data show CDR1 as MNHEY and CDR2 as SVGAGI. The CDR3 reads CASSSPNYGYTF. CDR3 bases: TGTGCCAGCAGCTCCCCTAACTATGGCTACACCTTC.

The V gene is TRBV2, the J gene TRBJ1-5; D perhaps matches TRBD1 (6 bases). V gave up 6 bases and J gave up 6 bases, with 15 bases separating them. CDR3 size: 14 residues. CDR1 and CDR2 from the germline V gene are SNHLY and FYNNEI. The CDR3 DNA sequence: TGTGCCAGCAGCTCGGACAGCGGACCTCAGCCCCAGCATTTT. Protein sequence: CASSSDSGPQPQHF.

The CDR3 sequence: CASSYHQTSGGMYEQFF. For the CDR3, the DNA is TGTGCCAGCTCATATCATCAGACTAGCGGGGGGATGTATGAGCAGTTCTTC. The chain recombines TRBV18 with TRBJ2-1; 13 bases are shared with TRBD2. The V segment lost 5 bases and the J segment 8 bases; nucleotides outside the gene matches: 12. The CDR3 spans 17 residues. The germline V gene has CDR1 KGHSH and CDR2 LQKENI.

V usage is TRBV10-3 and J usage is TRBJ2-6; D is perhaps TRBD2 (7 bases). V was pared by 8 bases and J by 0 bases, with 14 bases between. CDR3 length: 16 residues. Looked up from germline, CDR1 is ENHRY and CDR2 is SYGVKD. The DNA of the CDR3 is TGTGCCATCGGGGGGGGCTCCAGCTCTGGGGCCAACGTCCTGACTTTC. This translates into CAIGGGSSSGANVLTF.

The CDR3 DNA sequence: TGTGCCAGTAGTATAGTAAGGGGAGGAAATAGCAATCAGCCCCAGCATTTT. The encoded protein is CASSIVRGGNSNQPQHF. The chain recombines TRBV19 with TRBJ1-5; D is perhaps TRBD1 (5 bases). The CDR3 contains 17 residues. CDR1 LNHDA and CDR2 SQIVND come from the germline V gene (reference sequence). V was shortened by 1 base and J by 0 bases, with 13 bases between the two germline ends.

This chain links TRBV6-5 with TRBJ2-1; D tentatively fits TRBD1 or TRBD2 (5 bases each). This CDR3 comprises 13 residues. V shed 10 bases and J shed 6 bases, with 16 bases lying between them. Germline loops: CDR1 MNHEY, CDR2 SVGAGI. The CDR3 DNA reads as TGTGCCACCTTGCGTGGGACCAGCAATGAGCAGTTCTTC. It yields the protein CATLRGTSNEQFF.

The chain combines TRBV6-5 with TRBJ1-2; perhaps TRBD1 as D (6 bases). Looked up from germline, CDR1 is MNHEY and CDR2 is SVGAGI. V was pared by 6 bases and J by 4 bases, with 12 bases between. The length of the CDR3 is 13 residues. The CDR3 here is CASSWGQFYGYTF. DNA for the CDR3: TGTGCCAGCAGCTGGGGGCAGTTCTATGGCTACACCTTC.

This clone was detected a few times. This chain connects TRBV27 to TRBJ1-2; D is unclear. Germline CDR1 and CDR2: MNHEY and SMNVEV (reference sequence). Trimming took 7 bases from V and 4 from J, leaving 19 bases between them. This CDR3 has 15 amino acids. The CDR3 bases are TGTGCCAGCAACCCATACTTCGGGAGTGGCTATGGCTACACCTTC. This translates into CASNPYFGSGYGYTF.

The chain is built from TRBV11-2 and TRBJ2-3; D may be TRBD2 (6 bases). V dropped 4 bases and J dropped 2 bases, with 13 bases sitting between them. The CDR3 has 15 residues. Germline CDR1 and CDR2: SGHAT and FQNNGV. In DNA form, the CDR3 reads TGTGCCAGCAGCTACCTGGGGGACTTCACAGATACGCAGTATTTT. It codes for CASSYLGDFTDTQYF.

The chain recombines TRBV19 with TRBJ1-2, with D possibly TRBD1 on 5 matching bases. The ends were cut back, 3 bases at V and 1 base at J, with 9 bases in the middle. Germline-derived CDR1 and CDR2 are LNHDA and SQIVND (reference sequence). CDR3 length: 14 residues. The CDR3 DNA follows: TGTGCCAGTAGTATTCAGACAGTTAACTATGGCTACACCTTC. Its protein is CASSIQTVNYGYTF.

This chain links TRBV30 with TRBJ2-2; no firm D call. The germline V gene encodes CDR1 GTSNPN and CDR2 SVGIG (reference sequence). V lost 8 bases, J lost 4 bases, and 20 bases lay in between. The CDR3 has 15 residues. The DNA for the CDR3 is TGTGCCGGAATGGCCGCGCGAGGCAGCACCGGGGAGCTGTTTTTT. This sequence encodes CAGMAARGSTGELFF.

The rearrangement uses TRBV5-1 and TRBJ2-3, with D possibly TRBD1 on 6 matching bases. The V gene's germline CDR1 is SGHRS and CDR2 YFSETQ. Trimming removed 5 bases from V and 0 bases from J, with 13 bases in between. CDR3 length equals 15 residues. The CDR3 DNA follows: TGCGCCAGCAGATTACAGGGTACAAGCACAGATACGCAGTATTTT. Its protein product is CASRLQGTSTDTQYF.

The CDR3 spells CASSPLSGEITGELFF. In nucleotides, the CDR3 is TGCGCCAGCAGCCCCCTTAGCGGGGAAATCACCGGGGAGCTGTTTTTT. V gene TRBV5-1 combines with J gene TRBJ2-2, with TRBD2 matching over 8 bases. The CDR3 runs to 16 residues. The germline gives CDR1 SGHRS, CDR2 YFSETQ. The ends lost 4 bases at V and 4 bases at J; junction bases unmatched: 9.

The V call is TRBV7-2, the J call TRBJ1-2; D unresolved. CDR3 length: 15 residues. Trimming shortened V by 1 base and J by 2 bases, and 11 bases separated the two germline ends. Germline V gene data show CDR1 as SGHTA and CDR2 as FQGNSA. CDR3 in amino acids: CASSLDPRVNYGYTF. In DNA form, the CDR3 reads TGTGCCAGCAGCTTAGATCCTAGGGTAAACTATGGCTACACCTTC. Complete variable domain (other parts from reference TRBV7-2 and TRBJ1-2): GAGVSQSPSNKVTEKGKDVELRCDPISGHTALYWYRQSLGQGLEFLIYFQGNSAPDKSGLPSDRFSAERTGGSVSTLTIQRTQQEDSAVYLCASSLDPRVNYGYTFGSGTRLTVV.

The V call is TRBV5-1, the J call TRBJ2-7; tentative D call: TRBD1 (6 bases). CDR1 and CDR2 (germline): SGHRS, YFSETQ. CDR3 length equals 15 residues. V dropped 0 bases and J dropped 2 bases, with 12 bases sitting between them. This CDR3 reads CASSLELRGPYEQYF. CDR3 DNA: TGCGCCAGCAGCTTGGAACTCAGGGGCCCCTACGAGCAGTACTTC.

This clone was detected only a few times. This chain links TRBV21-1 with TRBJ1-5; the table's D gene call, TRBD1, was not cross checked with the DNA. TRBV21-1 counts as a pseudogene. This CDR3 contains 20 residues. CDR3 loop: CASSKDGTGVPHYSNQPQHF. For the CDR3, the DNA is TGTGCCAGCAGCAAAGATGGGACAGGCGTCCCCCATTATAGCAATCAGCCCCAGCATTTT.

The rearrangement joins TRBV27 to TRBJ2-3, with D perhaps matching TRBD2 (6 bases). Trimming cost V 6 bases and J 4 bases, with 14 bases left between them. Germline values: CDR1 MNHEY, CDR2 SMNVEV (reference sequence). This CDR3 contains 14 residues. CDR3 coding DNA: TGTGCCAGCAGCCGGGAGCTGGGTGCAGATACGCAGTATTTT. Encoded protein: CASSRELGADTQYF.

The chain uses TRBV25-1 and TRBJ1-1; D is perhaps TRBD1 (5 bases). Germline V lookup: CDR1 MGHDK, CDR2 SYGVNS. CDR3 size: 14 residues. V was pared by 4 bases and J by 1 base, with 10 bases between. This CDR3 is CASSGGGTNTEAFF. CDR3 coding DNA: TGTGCCAGCAGTGGGGGTGGGACGAACACTGAAGCTTTCTTT.

This clone was seen at least ten times. The rearrangement joins TRBV30 to TRBJ1-1, with TRBD1 identical over 10 bases. Germline V gene sequence: CDR1 GTSNPN, CDR2 SVGIG (reference sequence). The CDR3 extends over 15 amino acids. V was clipped by 1 base and J by 4 bases; unmatched bases: 6. The CDR3 region is CAWSARQGASTEAFF. In DNA, the CDR3 is TGTGCCTGGAGTGCTCGACAGGGGGCGAGCACTGAAGCTTTCTTT.

This clone was seen more than once but under ten times. The rearrangement links TRBV10-1 to TRBJ2-2; D gene uncertain. The V gene lost 4 bases and the J gene lost 3 bases, with 9 bases spanning the gap. Germline lookup yields CDR1 WNHNN and CDR2 SYGVQD (reference sequence). The CDR3 consists of 14 residues. In DNA form, the CDR3 reads TGCGCCAGCAGTGTCAACGTGGACACCGGGGAGCTGTTTTTT. Translating gives CASSVNVDTGELFF.

Concerning this clone: The junction shows a germline mismatch at one end, possibly a read error. The V gene is TRBV5-1, the J gene TRBJ2-4, with D possibly being TRBD1 or TRBD2 (6 bases each). Per germline, CDR1 SGHRS and CDR2 YFSETQ. The CDR3 is 16 residues long. The CDR3 here is CASSLDGRTAENIQYF. The DNA for the CDR3 is TGCGCCAGCAGCTTGGATGGGAGGACAGCCGAAAACATTCAGTACTTC. Complete variable domain (other parts from reference TRBV5-1 and TRBJ2-4): KAGVTQTPRYLIKTRGQQVTLSCSPISGHRSVSWYQQTPGQGLQFLFEYFSETQRNKGNFPGRFSGRQFSNSRSEMNVSTLELGDSALYLCASSLDGRTAENIQYFGAGTRLSVL.

V usage is TRBV5-1 and J usage is TRBJ2-1; D ambiguous. This CDR3 region has 13 residues. V dropped 0 bases and J dropped 9 bases, with 10 bases sitting between them. In germline, CDR1 is SGHRS, CDR2 YFSETQ. CDR3 sequence: CASSLEVGVEQFF. As DNA, the CDR3 is TGCGCCAGCAGCTTGGAGGTCGGAGTTGAGCAGTTCTTC.

V is TRBV18 and J is TRBJ1-4; weak D call: TRBD1 (6 bases). CDR1 is KGHSH and CDR2 is LQKENI in the germline V gene. The CDR3 is made up of 14 amino acids. V lost 3 bases to trimming and J lost 6 bases, with 11 bases between them. The CDR3 DNA sequence: TGTGCCAGCTCACCTTGGGGGGCTGATGAAAAACTGTTTTTT. As protein: CASSPWGADEKLFF.

The chain uses TRBV5-5 and TRBJ2-2, with TRBD2 matching over 10 bases. Per germline, CDR1 SGHKS and CDR2 YYEKEE (reference sequence). The CDR3 length is 18 residues. The V gene end was trimmed by 0 bases and the J gene end by 3 bases; junction bases not matched to a gene: 8. In DNA, the CDR3 is TGTGCCAGCAGCTTGGGAGCGGGAGGGCCCCGGGACACCGGGGAGCTGTTTTTT. Amino acid sequence: CASSLGAGGPRDTGELFF.

The chain joins TRBV28 to TRBJ1-1, with TRBD1 matching 7 bases. Germline values: CDR1 MDHEN, CDR2 SYDVKM. CDR3 length equals 12 residues. V was clipped by 10 bases and J by 4 bases; unmatched bases: 6. CDR3 nucleotides: TGTGCCACCACAAAGGGGGCCACTGAAGCTTTCTTT. Translation: CATTKGATEAFF.

The gene calls are TRBV4-1 and TRBJ1-5, with unresolved D. CDR3 length: 17 residues. Between the trimmed V and J ends, which lost 0 bases and 4 bases, there was a span of 16 bases. Germline CDR1 is MGHRA and CDR2 is YSYEKL. The CDR3 bases are TGCGCCAGCAGCCAAGACATATTCGGGTCGAGAAATCAGCCCCAGCATTTT. This translates into CASSQDIFGSRNQPQHF.